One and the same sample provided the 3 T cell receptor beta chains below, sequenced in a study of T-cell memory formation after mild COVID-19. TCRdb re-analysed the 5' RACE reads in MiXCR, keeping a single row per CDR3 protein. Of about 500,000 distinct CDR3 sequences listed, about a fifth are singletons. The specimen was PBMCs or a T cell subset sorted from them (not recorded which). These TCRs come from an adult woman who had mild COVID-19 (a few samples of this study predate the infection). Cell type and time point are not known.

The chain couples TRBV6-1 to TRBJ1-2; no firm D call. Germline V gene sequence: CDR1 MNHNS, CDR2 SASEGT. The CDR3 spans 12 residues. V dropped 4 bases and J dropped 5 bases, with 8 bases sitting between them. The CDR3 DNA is TGTGCCAGCAGTGCCCGGACTTATGGCTACACCTTC. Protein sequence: CASSARTYGYTF.

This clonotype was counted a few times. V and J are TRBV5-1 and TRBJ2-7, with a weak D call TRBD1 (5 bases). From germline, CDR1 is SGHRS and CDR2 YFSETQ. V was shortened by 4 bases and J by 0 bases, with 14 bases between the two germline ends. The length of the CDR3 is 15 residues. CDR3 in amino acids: CASSALTDISYEQYF. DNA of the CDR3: TGCGCCAGCAGCGCGCTCACGGACATCTCCTACGAGCAGTACTTC.

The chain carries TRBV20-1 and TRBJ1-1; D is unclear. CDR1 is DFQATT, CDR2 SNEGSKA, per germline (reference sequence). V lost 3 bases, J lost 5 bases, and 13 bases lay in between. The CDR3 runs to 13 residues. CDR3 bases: TGCAGTGCTAGGGATAAGGGTATTACTGAAGCTTTCTTT. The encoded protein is CSARDKGITEAFF.